This T cell receptor (beta chain) is from a study of T cell responses to AZD1222 COVID-19 vaccine. Only in-frame clones appear in the TCRdb table, and some are missing; sequencing was by immunoSEQ multiplex PCR. Here the sample spans some 130,000 clones, 80% to 90% being singletons. In germline, CDR1 is SGHRS, CDR2 YFSETQ. The CDR3 contains 13 residues. The junction had 4 bases not matched to a gene; V was cut back by 4 bases and J by 4 bases. The TCR comes from an adult in good health. The material was peripheral blood, obtained on day 0 of AZD1222 vaccination. The chain employs TRBV5-1 and TRBJ1-2, with 7 positions matching TRBD1. The CDR3 region is CASSIGQAYGYTF. The CDR3 DNA sequence: TGCGCCAGCAGCATAGGACAGGCCTATGGCTACACCTTC.